The clone carrying this TCR beta chain was seen a few times. V was cut by 1 base and J by 2 bases, with 9 bases left in between. The CDR3 is 14 amino acids. This sample was taken from a study of T cells in Graves' hyperthyroidism and ophthalmopathy. It was RNA transcripts that yielded the amplified TCR beta CDR3 regions. Primed by the HTBI set, a first-round RT-PCR was run on the TCR CDR3. In TCRdb, the multiplex PCR reads were re-called with MiXCR into one record per CDR3 protein. This table has under 700,000 distinct CDR3 sequences, 16% appearing once. This sequence was found in a woman between 18 and 29 years old with Graves' hyperthyroidism. V is TRBV12-3 or TRBV12-4 and J is TRBJ2-7, with D possibly being TRBD2 (5 bases). Sequenced material: blood. CDR3 coding DNA: TGTGCCAGCAGTTTAGGTTTCGGGACCTACGAGCAGTACTTC. Protein: CASSLGFGTYEQYF.